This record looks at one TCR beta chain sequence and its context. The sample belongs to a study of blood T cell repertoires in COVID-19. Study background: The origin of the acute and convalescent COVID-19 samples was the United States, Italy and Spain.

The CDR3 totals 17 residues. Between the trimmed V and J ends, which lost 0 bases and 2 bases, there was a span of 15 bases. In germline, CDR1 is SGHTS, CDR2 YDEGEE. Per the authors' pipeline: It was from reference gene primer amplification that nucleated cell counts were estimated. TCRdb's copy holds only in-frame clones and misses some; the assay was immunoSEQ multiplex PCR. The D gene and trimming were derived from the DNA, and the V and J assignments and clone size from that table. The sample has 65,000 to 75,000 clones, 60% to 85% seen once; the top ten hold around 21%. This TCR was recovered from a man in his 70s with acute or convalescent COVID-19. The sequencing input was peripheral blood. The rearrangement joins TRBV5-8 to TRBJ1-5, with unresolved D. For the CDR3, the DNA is TGTGCCAGCAGCTTGGTCCGTGATGGGAGCGGCAATCAGCCCCAGCATTTT. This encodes CASSLVRDGSGNQPQHF.